This is a list of T cell receptor beta chains from one sample in a study of blood T cell repertoires in COVID-19. Sequencing was performed with immunoSEQ multiplex PCR; in TCRdb, only in-frame clones are kept and a portion is missing. This sample yields 400,000 to 500,000 clones, of which around nine tenths are seen a single time; 1.4% belongs to the top ten. Material: PBMCs or T cells enriched from blood (not recorded which). These receptors all stem from a woman between 18 and 29 years old who had been exposed to COVID-19. Both conserved end residues are part of each CDR3. D genes are given only for firm matches. Rows may omit the clone size; those that give it use once, few, many or a size class.

>NA|14|TRBV6-6|NA|TRBJ1-3
TGTGCCAGCAGCCAGCAGGGTGCTGGAAACACCATATATTTT
CASSQQGAGNTIYF
>NA|12|TRBV15|few|TRBJ1-5
TGTGCCACCAGCAGACCAGAAGAGCCCCAGCATTTT
CATSRPEEPQHF
>NA|14|TRBV7-2|NA|TRBJ1-4
TGTGCCAGCAGTTCACAGGGTACTAATGAAAAACTGTTTTTT
CASSSQGTNEKLFF
>TRBD2|16|TRBV7-9|NA|TRBJ2-7
TGTGCCAGCAGCTGGTACCTAGCGGGATCGGCCTACGAGCAGTACTTC
CASSWYLAGSAYEQYF
>NA|15|TRBV3-1/TRBV3-2|NA|TRBJ1-1
TGTGCCAGCAGCCAAGGGCGGCGCGTGAACACTGAAGCTTTCTTT
CASSQGRRVNTEAFF
>TRBD1|15|TRBV5-8|NA|TRBJ2-5
TGTGCCAGCAGCGCGGGACAGGGAGGAGGAGAGACCCAGTACTTC
CASSAGQGGGETQYF
>NA|16|TRBV7-8|NA|TRBJ1-5
TGTGCCAGCAGCTCCCACAGGGTTCCTCGCAATCAGCCCCAGCATTTT
CASSSHRVPRNQPQHF
>NA|16|TRBV10-3|NA|TRBJ1-2
TGTGCCATCAGTGAGTCGACCGGTTTGGGGGGGGCTGGCTACACCTTC
CAISESTGLGGAGYTF
>NA|13|TRBV19|NA|TRBJ1-1
TGTGCCAGTAGTTCTGCGGGGCAGGCTGAAGCTTTCTTT
CASSSAGQAEAFF
>NA|13|TRBV6-5|NA|TRBJ1-1
TGTGCCAGCAGGACCCGGGATAACACTGAAGCTTTCTTT
CASRTRDNTEAFF
>TRBD2|16|TRBV5-4|NA|TRBJ2-7
TGTGCCAGCAGCCTCGGACTAGCGGGAGAAGGCTACGAGCAGTACTTC
CASSLGLAGEGYEQYF
>NA|14|TRBV7-9|NA|TRBJ2-7
TGTGCCAGCAGAGGGTCAGGGGGGCCCTACGAGCAGTACTTC
CASRGSGGPYEQYF
>NA|13|TRBV14|NA|TRBJ1-2
TGTGCCAGCAGCCAACGGGGAGACTATGGCTACACCTTC
CASSQRGDYGYTF
>TRBD1|15|TRBV7-9|NA|TRBJ1-4
TGTGCCAGCAGGACAGGGGGCGGACTTAATGAAAAACTGTTTTTT
CASRTGGGLNEKLFF
>TRBD2|15|TRBV28|NA|TRBJ2-2
TGTGCCAGCCGCATAGCGGGAGTCGACACCGGGGAGCTGTTTTTT
CASRIAGVDTGELFF
>NA|12|TRBV7-9|NA|TRBJ1-2
TGTGCCAGCAACCCGACTTGGGATGGCTACACCTTC
CASNPTWDGYTF
>NA|18|TRBV2|NA|TRBJ1-4
TGTGCCCAAAAACAACGGGGGGGACGGGACCTTTTAAATGAAAAACTGTTTTTT
CAQKQRGGRDLLNEKLFF
>TRBD2|14|TRBV19|NA|TRBJ2-7
TGTGCCAGTAGGACTACTAGCGGGAGTTACGAGCAGTACTTC
CASRTTSGSYEQYF
>TRBD1|18|TRBV25-1|NA|TRBJ2-4
TGTGCCAGCAGTGGCCGGGACAGGGGCCTTGGGGCCAAAAACATTCAGTACTTC
CASSGRDRGLGAKNIQYF
>TRBD1|15|TRBV19|once|TRBJ1-5
TGTGCCAGTAGTATAGTTGGACAGGGGGATCAGCCCCAGCATTTT
CASSIVGQGDQPQHF
>NA|13|TRBV29-1|few|TRBJ2-7
TGCAGCGTTGCAGGGTGGCCGAACTACGAGCAGTACTTC
CSVAGWPNYEQYF
>NA|13|TRBV12-3/TRBV12-4|NA|TRBJ1-4
TGTGCCAGCCGAGGGGGGGGAAGCGAAAAACTGTTTTTT
CASRGGGSEKLFF
>NA|13|TRBV19|NA|TRBJ2-1
TGTGCCAGTAGTCTGTCCGCGAATAATGAGCAGTTCTTC
CASSLSANNEQFF
>NA|15|TRBV27|NA|TRBJ2-5
TGTGCCAGCAGTTTATCGCCGGGGTACAGAGAGACCCAGTACTTC
CASSLSPGYRETQYF
>NA|12|TRBV29-1|once|TRBJ1-1
TGCAGCGTTCCTACAGGTCCCCGTGAAGCTTTCTTT
CSVPTGPREAFF
>NA|14|TRBV5-4|NA|TRBJ1-2
TGTGCCAGCAGCTTTCGGACAACTAACTATGGCTACACCTTC
CASSFRTTNYGYTF
>TRBD1|14|TRBV19|NA|TRBJ2-7
TGTGCCAGTAGTTCCGGGACAGGCGCCTACGAGCAGTACTTC
CASSSGTGAYEQYF
>NA|12|TRBV6-5|NA|TRBJ2-7
TGTGCCAGCAGTCAATACGGGTACGAGCAGTACTTC
CASSQYGYEQYF
>TRBD2|14|TRBV6-4|NA|TRBJ2-2
TGTGCCAGCAGTCGCGGGGGGTTCACCGGGGAGCTGTTTTTT
CASSRGGFTGELFF
>NA|14|TRBV7-6|NA|TRBJ1-4
TGTGCCAGCAGCCTAGAGGGGTTTAATGAAAAACTGTTTTTT
CASSLEGFNEKLFF
>TRBD2|19|TRBV16|few|TRBJ2-7
TGTGCCAGCAGCCAATCGCTCGGGGGGCTAGCGGGAGTGGACTACGAGCAGTACTTC
CASSQSLGGLAGVDYEQYF
>TRBD1|16|TRBV18|NA|TRBJ1-5
TGTGCCAGCTCACCGCGGGACAGCCGAAGCAATCAGCCCCAGCATTTT
CASSPRDSRSNQPQHF
>NA|15|TRBV4-3|few|TRBJ2-7
TGCGCCAGCAGCCAAGACGAGGGCCCAGCCTACGAGCAGTACTTC
CASSQDEGPAYEQYF
>NA|16|TRBV25-1|NA|TRBJ1-2
TGTGCCAGCAGTGAATACAAGGGGGGGAGTGACTATGGCTACACCTTC
CASSEYKGGSDYGYTF
>NA|10|TRBV29-1|NA|TRBJ2-1
TGCAGCGCCACAGACAATGAGCAGTTCTTC
CSATDNEQFF
>NA|14|TRBV27|NA|TRBJ2-2
TGTGCCAGCAGTCCACCCGGGGGTTTCGGGGAGCTGTTTTTT
CASSPPGGFGELFF
>NA|13|TRBV5-5|once|TRBJ1-1
TGTGCCAGCAGCTTGACCCGGGATACTGAAGCTTTCTTT
CASSLTRDTEAFF
>NA|16|TRBV9|NA|TRBJ2-2
TGTGCCAGCAGCGTAGCCTACTCCCTTCCGACCGGGGAGCTGTTTTTT
CASSVAYSLPTGELFF
>NA|12|TRBV25-1|once|TRBJ1-2
TGTGCCAGCCAAAACAGTGGCAGGGGCTACACCTTC
CASQNSGRGYTF
>TRBD1|15|TRBV5-1|few|TRBJ1-1
TGCGCCAGCAGCCCCCAGACAGGGGCGAACACTGAAGCTTTCTTT
CASSPQTGANTEAFF